This T cell receptor (beta chain) was recorded in a study of blood T cell repertoires in COVID-19. Clones were sequenced by immunoSEQ multiplex PCR, and TCRdb holds only the in-frame ones, with some missing. The data contain roughly 70,000 clones, 89% of them seen just once; the ten biggest clones take up 8.9%. Trimming stripped 0 bases from V and 0 bases from J, with 12 bases between. Germline lookup yields CDR1 SQVTM and CDR2 ANQGSEA. The CDR3 is made up of 16 amino acids. The specimen sequenced was peripheral blood. This clonotype was obtained from an older man with acute or convalescent COVID-19. The chain employs TRBV29-1 and TRBJ1-5; D gene uncertain. CDR3 sequence: CSVEESAGYSNQPQHF. In DNA form, the CDR3 reads TGCAGCGTTGAAGAGTCAGCGGGCTATAGCAATCAGCCCCAGCATTTT.